This T cell receptor (beta chain) was retrieved from a study of HIV-infected patients and healthy controls. TCRdb reprocessed the 5' RACE reads with MiXCR, giving one entry per CDR3 protein. The sample has around 64,000 distinct CDR3 sequences, around 16% seen once. This clonotype showed up many times. The CDR3 totals 13 residues. V gave up 3 bases and J gave up 4 bases, with 11 bases separating them. Looked up from germline, CDR1 is DFQATT and CDR2 is SNEGSKA (reference sequence). V gene TRBV20-1 combines with J gene TRBJ2-3, with unresolved D. The clonotype comes from a human donor in good health. Sequenced material: CD4+ T cells from blood. In nucleotides, the CDR3 is TGCAGTGCTAGGAAGGGCCCCCCAGATACGCAGTATTTT. Translation gives CSARKGPPDTQYF.